This T cell receptor (beta chain) was profiled in a study of blood T cell repertoires in COVID-19. Clones were sequenced by immunoSEQ multiplex PCR, and TCRdb holds only the in-frame ones, with some missing. The sample has some 190,000 clones, around 83% seen once. There are 12 residues in the CDR3. Sequencing was carried out using PBMCs or T cells enriched from blood (not recorded which). The chain couples TRBV21-1 to TRBJ2-7; whether TRBD1, the table's D call, matches the DNA was not checked. TRBV21-1 is annotated as a pseudogene. The TCR was taken from a young woman who had been exposed to COVID-19. The CDR3 sequence: CASRQGKCEQYF. The CDR3 DNA reads as TGTGCCAGCAGACAGGGAAAATGCGAGCAGTACTTC.